A selection of T cell receptor beta chains follows, all from one sample in a study of prognosis after radiotherapy for stage I lung cancer. From the multiplex PCR reads, TCRdb called clonotypes with MiXCR, one entry per CDR3 protein. The table shows about 35,000 distinct CDR3 sequences, with approximately 29% occurring only once. The specimen was PBMCs, collected before or after stereotactic body radiation therapy (not recorded which). These receptors originate from a donor aged 50 or older with non-small cell lung cancer. Each CDR3 is given with its conserved first and last residue. The D gene is left open where the match is weak. Rows give clone size only sometimes, using once, few, many, or a class for an expanded clone.

clone_size | d_call | j_call | cdr3_length | v_call | cdr3_aa | cdr3_nt
. | . | TRBJ2-3 | 13 | TRBV5-1 | CASSLAGESTQYF | TGCGCCAGCAGCTTGGCTGGGGAGAGTACGCAGTATTTT
many | TRBD2 | TRBJ2-5 | 16 | TRBV2 | CASSGSRGTSAETQYF | TGTGCCAGCAGTGGTAGTCGGGGGACTAGCGCTGAGACCCAGTACTTC
. | TRBD2 | TRBJ2-1 | 16 | TRBV10-3 | CVIRKTSGGAGNEQFF | TGTGTCATCAGGAAGACTAGCGGGGGGGCGGGTAATGAGCAGTTCTTC
many | . | TRBJ1-1 | 12 | TRBV9 | CASSGLDTEAFF | TGTGCCAGCAGCGGACTGGACACTGAAGCTTTCTTT
. | . | TRBJ2-2 | 14 | TRBV5-1 | CASSLAQGTGELFF | TGCGCCAGCAGCTTGGCCCAGGGGACCGGGGAGCTGTTTTTT
many | TRBD2 | TRBJ2-7 | 16 | TRBV5-1 | CASRWTSGVSSYEQYF | TGCGCCAGCAGATGGACTAGCGGGGTTAGCTCCTACGAGCAGTACTTC
many | . | TRBJ2-5 | 13 | TRBV7-2 | CASSLTGLETQYF | TGTGCCAGCAGCTTAACGGGACTGGAGACCCAGTACTTC
. | . | TRBJ1-1 | 14 | TRBV5-6 | CASSLAAFNTEAFF | TGTGCCAGCAGCTTGGCGGCATTCAACACTGAAGCTTTCTTT
many | . | TRBJ2-7 | 15 | TRBV3-1 | CASSQGTVSTYEQYF | TGTGCCAGCAGCCAAGGGACAGTGTCGACCTACGAGCAGTACTTC
many | TRBD2 | TRBJ2-3 | 18 | TRBV15 | CATSREAGGLARTDTQYF | TGTGCCACCAGCAGAGAGGCGGGGGGACTAGCAAGGACAGATACGCAGTATTTT
many | . | TRBJ2-6 | 13 | TRBV6-1 | CASEGAGANVLTF | TGTGCCAGCGAGGGGGCTGGGGCCAACGTCCTGACTTTC
many | . | TRBJ1-1 | 14 | TRBV2 | CASSPRGWGTEAFF | TGTGCCAGCAGCCCAAGAGGGTGGGGAACTGAAGCTTTCTTT
many | . | TRBJ1-1 | 14 | TRBV18 | CASSPLQVGTEAFF | TGTGCCAGCTCACCACTTCAGGTTGGGACTGAAGCTTTCTTT
. | . | TRBJ2-4 | 14 | TRBV6-1 | CASRDTLAKNIQYF | TGTGCCAGCAGAGATACACTAGCCAAAAACATTCAGTACTTC